This TCR beta chain was documented in a study of cytomegalovirus exposure and HLA in healthy donors. Study findings and constraints: Published work reported that the classifier diagnosed cytomegalovirus status with high specificity and sensitivity.

This clone showed up just a few times. Its antigen is not identified. V dropped 4 bases and J dropped 3 bases, with 22 bases sitting between them. Germline loops: CDR1 SGHDT, CDR2 YYEEEE. The CDR3 runs to 17 residues. The PCR employed 60 Vbeta primers together with 13 Jbeta primers. Here immunoSEQ multiplex PCR was the method, and the copy in TCRdb shows in-frame clones only, minus some. The data contain about 150,000 clones, over 70% of them singletons. The J gene is TRBJ1-1, the V gene TRBV5-6; the D gene is possibly TRBD1 (6 bases). This TCR came from a woman aged 40 to 50 in good health and CMV-seronegative. The sample was PBMCs. CDR3 amino acids: CASSPGTSLRKDTEAFF. DNA for the CDR3: TGTGCCAGCAGCCCCGGGACAAGCCTCCGTAAGGACACTGAAGCTTTCTTT.